This T cell receptor (beta chain) was observed in a study of cytomegalovirus exposure and HLA in healthy donors. Study-wide results and limits: In a later analysis, V- and J-gene trimming of beta chains associated with a DCLRE1C missense variant, replicated independently. Immune exposure information comprised only CMV serostatus.

It was with 60 Vbeta and 13 Jbeta primers that the PCR ran. The assay was immunoSEQ multiplex PCR, and TCRdb's table has in-frame clones only and misses some. The sample gives approximately 120,000 clones, about 80% of which show up once; approximately 1.2% is in the top ten. Germline V gives CDR1 MGHDK, CDR2 SYGVNS. The length of the CDR3 is 16 residues. V was trimmed by 2 bases and J by 5 bases, leaving 16 bases between them. With respect to this clone: What it binds is unknown.

The chain links TRBV25-1 to TRBJ2-1, with D perhaps matching TRBD2 (6 bases). This clonotype originated in a man aged 50 to 60 in good health and CMV-seronegative. The sequenced sample was PBMCs. CDR3 nucleotide sequence: TGTGCCAGCAGTGAAGTTGCAGCGGGTTTTGACAATGAGCAGTTCTTC. As protein: CASSEVAAGFDNEQFF.